This T cell receptor beta chain was observed in a study of blood T cell repertoires in COVID-19. Germline assignment: CDR1 SEHNR and CDR2 FQNEAQ (reference sequence). V lost 5 bases, J lost 5 bases, and 14 bases stayed unmatched. The CDR3 is made up of 16 amino acids. Sequencing was performed with immunoSEQ multiplex PCR; in TCRdb, only in-frame clones are kept and a portion is missing. The sample has approximately 120,000 clones, about 84% seen once. What was sequenced was peripheral blood. This TCR derives from a human donor in a cohort sampled during active COVID-19. The chain links TRBV7-9 to TRBJ2-5; 7 bases are a match to TRBD1. The CDR3 region is CASSPSGRGRQETQYF. The CDR3 DNA reads as TGTGCCAGCAGCCCCTCGGGAAGGGGGCGTCAGGAGACCCAGTACTTC.